Presented here are 10 T cell receptor beta chains from one specimen sequenced in a study of CD8+CD57+ T cells in acquired aplastic anemia. The template for TCR beta VDJ and CDR3 sequence profiling was genomic DNA. A single record per CDR3 protein comes from TCRdb applying MiXCR to the reads. The repertoire consists of some 280,000 distinct CDR3 sequences, with around 60% occurring once and the leading ten covering 7% to 9%. The specimen sequenced was sorted CD4+, CD8+, or CD8+CD57+ T cells (not recorded which) from PBMCs. The receptors shown here come from a human donor with severe aplastic anemia or a healthy control (not recorded which).

J is TRBJ2-3 and V is TRBV7-9; either TRBD1 or TRBD2 may fit D (5 bases each). Germline V gives CDR1 SEHNR, CDR2 FQNEAQ (reference sequence). V was trimmed by 7 bases and J by 0 bases, leaving 8 bases between them. The CDR3 runs 13 residues. DNA for the CDR3: TGTGCCAGCATGAGGGGAAGCACAGATACGCAGTATTTT. Its protein product is CASMRGSTDTQYF.

This clonotype was detected once. This chain connects TRBV10-1 to TRBJ1-1; no reliable D call. With 0 bases removed from V and 13 bases from J, the gap between germline ends came to 0 bases. CDR3 length equals 8 residues. Per the germline V gene, CDR1 is WNHNN and CDR2 is SYGVQD (reference sequence). CDR3 coding DNA: TGCGCCAGCAGTGAGTCTTTCTTT. Its translation: CASSESFF.

This chain connects TRBV18 to TRBJ1-2, with D hard to call. This CDR3 comprises 16 residues. V lost 3 bases and J 3 bases, leaving 17 bases between the germline ends. Germline V CDR1 and CDR2: KGHSH, LQKENI. CDR3 sequence reads: CASSPLLPTGDYGYTF. CDR3 DNA: TGTGCCAGCTCACCCCTATTGCCCACCGGGGACTATGGCTACACCTTC. Together with reference TRBV18 and TRBJ1-2, the CDR3 gives the full variable domain: NAGVMQNPRHLVRRRGQEARLRCSPMKGHSHVYWYRQLPEEGLKFMVYLQKENIIDESGMPKERFSAEFPKEGPSILRIQQVVRGDSAAYFCASSPLLPTGDYGYTFGSGTRLTVV.

The chain recombines TRBV5-1 with TRBJ2-3; 10 positions agree with TRBD2. The CDR3 spans 15 residues. Germline V gene data show CDR1 as SGHRS and CDR2 as YFSETQ. V shed 2 bases, J shed 6 bases, and the junction held 6 bases outside the gene matches. CDR3 loop: CASSFSGGALDTQYF. The DNA of the CDR3 is TGCGCCAGCAGCTTCAGCGGGGGGGCCTTGGATACGCAGTATTTT.

This chain joins TRBV7-9 and TRBJ2-5, with 10 positions matching TRBD1. The CDR3 has 18 amino acids. With V trimmed by 6 bases and J by 5 bases, 18 bases remained unmatched. Germline V gene lookup returns CDR1 SEHNR and CDR2 FQNEAQ (reference sequence). The CDR3: CASRPEWGQGRGAETQYF. The CDR3 nucleotides are TGTGCCAGCAGGCCCGAGTGGGGACAGGGGCGTGGTGCGGAGACCCAGTACTTC. Full variable domain (missing parts from reference TRBV7-9 and TRBJ2-5): DTGVSQNPRHKITKRGQNVTFRCDPISEHNRLYWYRQTLGQGPEFLTYFQNEAQLEKSRLLSDRFSAERPKGSFSTLEIQRTEQGDSAMYLCASRPEWGQGRGAETQYFGPGTRLLVL.

The chain uses TRBV15 and TRBJ2-1; perhaps TRBD2 as D (5 bases). The CDR3 length is 14 residues. Germline V gene lookup returns CDR1 LNHNV and CDR2 YYDKDF (reference sequence). V was clipped by 5 bases and J by 5 bases, with 13 bases between them. The CDR3 region is CATSRTERHNEQFF. The CDR3 nucleotides read TGTGCCACCAGCCGGACTGAGAGGCACAATGAGCAGTTCTTC. Supplemented by reference TRBV15 and TRBJ2-1, the full variable domain reads DAMVIQNPRYQVTQFGKPVTLSCSQTLNHNVMYWYQQKSSQAPKLLFHYYDKDFNNEADTPDNFQSRRPNTSFCFLDIRSPGLGDTAMYLCATSRTERHNEQFFGPGTRLTVL.

The rearrangement joins TRBV2 to TRBJ1-3; possibly TRBD1 for D (6 bases). Deletions cut 7 bases from V and 0 bases from J, with 16 bases between. CDR3 size: 16 residues. Germline assignment: CDR1 SNHLY and CDR2 FYNNEI. The CDR3 region is CASIRGTRSSGNTIYF. The CDR3 nucleotides are TGTGCCAGCATCCGTGGGACACGAAGCTCTGGAAACACCATATATTTT. Filled out from reference TRBV2 and TRBJ1-3, the complete variable domain reads EPEVTQTPSHQVTQMGQEVILRCVPISNHLYFYWYRQILGQKVEFLVSFYNNEISEKSEIFDDQFSVERPDGSNFTLKIRSTKLEDSAMYFCASIRGTRSSGNTIYFGEGSWLTVV.

The J gene is TRBJ2-2, the V gene TRBV29-1, with TRBD2 as a possible D gene (6 bases). The CDR3 contains 13 residues. The ends were cut back, 3 bases at V and 7 bases at J, with 12 bases in the middle. The germline gives CDR1 SQVTM, CDR2 ANQGSEA. The CDR3 nucleotides read TGCAGCGTTGACCCCGTCGGGGGCGGGGAGCTGTTTTTT. This encodes CSVDPVGGGELFF.

The chain combines TRBV7-9 with TRBJ2-4; D might be TRBD2 (5 bases). Trimming took off 10 bases at V and 0 bases at J, with 10 bases between the two ends. The germline V gene encodes CDR1 SEHNR and CDR2 FQNEAQ (reference sequence). The CDR3 is 13 residues long. CDR3 sequence reads: CATSGEAKNIQYF. The DNA for the CDR3 is TGTGCCACCTCCGGGGAAGCCAAAAACATTCAGTACTTC.

The chain joins TRBV10-1 to TRBJ2-2, with a weak D call TRBD2 (5 bases). This CDR3 is built from 15 residues. The ends were cut back, 2 bases at V and 6 bases at J, with 13 bases in the middle. The germline V gene encodes CDR1 WNHNN and CDR2 SYGVQD (reference sequence). The CDR3 is CASSEVVAGAGELFF. In DNA form, the CDR3 reads TGCGCCAGCAGTGAGGTGGTTGCGGGCGCCGGGGAGCTGTTTTTT.